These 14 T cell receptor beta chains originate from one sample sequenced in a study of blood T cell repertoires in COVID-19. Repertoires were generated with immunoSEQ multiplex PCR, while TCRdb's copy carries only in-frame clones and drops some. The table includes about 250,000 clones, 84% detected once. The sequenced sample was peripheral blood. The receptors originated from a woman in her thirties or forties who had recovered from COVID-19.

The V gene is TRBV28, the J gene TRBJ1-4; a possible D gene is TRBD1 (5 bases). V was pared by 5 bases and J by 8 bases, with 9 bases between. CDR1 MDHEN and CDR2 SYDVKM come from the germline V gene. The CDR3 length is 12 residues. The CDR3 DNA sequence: TGTGCCAGCAGTCTACGACAGGAAAAACTGTTTTTT. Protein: CASSLRQEKLFF. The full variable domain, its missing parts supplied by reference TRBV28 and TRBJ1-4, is DVKVTQSSRYLVKRTGEKVFLECVQDMDHENMFWYRQDPGLGLRLIYFSYDVKMKEKGDIPEGYSVSREKKERFSLILESASTNQTSMYLCASSLRQEKLFFGSGTQLSVL.

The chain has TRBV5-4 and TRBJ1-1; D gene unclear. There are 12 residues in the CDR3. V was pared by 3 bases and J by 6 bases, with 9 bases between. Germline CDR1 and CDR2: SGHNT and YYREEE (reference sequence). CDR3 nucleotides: TGTGCCAGCAGCTCGGGAGGCGCTGAAGCTTTCTTT. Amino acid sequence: CASSSGGAEAFF.

DNA for the CDR3: TGTGCCAGCAGTGTAGGAGGCTACAATGAGCAGTTCTTC. Translation: CASSVGGYNEQFF. The chain has TRBV2 and TRBJ2-1; a weak D match, TRBD2 (5 bases). The CDR3 spans 13 residues. Germline-derived CDR1 and CDR2 are SNHLY and FYNNEI. Between the trimmed V and J ends, which lost 4 bases and 3 bases, there was a span of 7 bases.

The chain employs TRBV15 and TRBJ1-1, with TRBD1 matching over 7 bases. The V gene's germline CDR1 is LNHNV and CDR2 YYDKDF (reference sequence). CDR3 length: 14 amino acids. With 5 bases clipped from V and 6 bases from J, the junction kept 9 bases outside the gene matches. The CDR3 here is CATSQGGRAAEAFF. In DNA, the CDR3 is TGTGCCACCAGCCAGGGGGGCAGGGCGGCTGAAGCTTTCTTT.

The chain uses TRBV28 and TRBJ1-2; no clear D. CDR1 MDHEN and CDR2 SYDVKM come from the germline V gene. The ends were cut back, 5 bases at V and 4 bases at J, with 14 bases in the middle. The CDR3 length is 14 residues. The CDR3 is CASSPQSGVYGYTF. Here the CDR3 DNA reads TGTGCCAGCAGTCCCCAATCCGGGGTCTATGGCTACACCTTC.

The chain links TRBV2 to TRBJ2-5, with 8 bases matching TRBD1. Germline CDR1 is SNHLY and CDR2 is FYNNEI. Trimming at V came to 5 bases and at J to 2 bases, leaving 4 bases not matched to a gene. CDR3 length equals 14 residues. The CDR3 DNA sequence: TGTGCCAGCAGTACCCGACAGGGGCAAGAGACCCAGTACTTC. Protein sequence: CASSTRQGQETQYF.

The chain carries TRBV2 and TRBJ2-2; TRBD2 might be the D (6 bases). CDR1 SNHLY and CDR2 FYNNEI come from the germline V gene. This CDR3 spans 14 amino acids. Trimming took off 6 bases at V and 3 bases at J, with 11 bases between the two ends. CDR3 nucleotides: TGTGCCAGCAGGTCCGGGACTTACACCGGGGAGCTGTTTTTT. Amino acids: CASRSGTYTGELFF. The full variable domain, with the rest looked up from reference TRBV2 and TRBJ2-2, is EPEVTQTPSHQVTQMGQEVILRCVPISNHLYFYWYRQILGQKVEFLVSFYNNEISEKSEIFDDQFSVERPDGSNFTLKIRSTKLEDSAMYFCASRSGTYTGELFFGEGSRLTVL.

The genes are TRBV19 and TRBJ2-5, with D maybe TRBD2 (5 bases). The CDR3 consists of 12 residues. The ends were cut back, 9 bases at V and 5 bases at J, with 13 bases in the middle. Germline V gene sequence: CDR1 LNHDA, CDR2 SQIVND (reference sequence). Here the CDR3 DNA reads TGTGCCAGACGATGGAGGAGGGAGACCCAGTACTTC. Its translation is CARRWRRETQYF. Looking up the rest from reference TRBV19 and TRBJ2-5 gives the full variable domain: DGGITQSPKYLFRKEGQNVTLSCEQNLNHDAMYWYRQDPGQGLRLIYYSQIVNDFQKGDIAEGYSVSREKKESFPLTVTSAQKNPTAFYLCARRWRRETQYFGPGTRLLVL.

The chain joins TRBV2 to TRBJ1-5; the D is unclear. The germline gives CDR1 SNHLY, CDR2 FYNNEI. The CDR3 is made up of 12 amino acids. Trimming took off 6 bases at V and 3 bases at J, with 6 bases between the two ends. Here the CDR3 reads CASSRNNQPQHF. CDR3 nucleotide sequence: TGTGCCAGCAGCAGGAACAATCAGCCCCAGCATTTT.

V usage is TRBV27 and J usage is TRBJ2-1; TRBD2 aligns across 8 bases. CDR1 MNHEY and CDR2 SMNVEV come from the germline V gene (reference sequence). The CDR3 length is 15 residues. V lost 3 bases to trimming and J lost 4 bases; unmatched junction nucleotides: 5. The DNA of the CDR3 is TGTGCCAGCAGTTTGGAACGGGGGGGGTACAATGAGCAGTTCTTC. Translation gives CASSLERGGYNEQFF.

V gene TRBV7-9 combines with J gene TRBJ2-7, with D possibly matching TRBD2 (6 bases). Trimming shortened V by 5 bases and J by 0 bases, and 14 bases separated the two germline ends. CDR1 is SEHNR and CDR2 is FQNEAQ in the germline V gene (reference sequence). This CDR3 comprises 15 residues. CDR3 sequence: CASSPHGRSSYEQYF. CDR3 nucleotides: TGTGCCAGCAGCCCCCATGGGAGGTCCTCCTACGAGCAGTACTTC.

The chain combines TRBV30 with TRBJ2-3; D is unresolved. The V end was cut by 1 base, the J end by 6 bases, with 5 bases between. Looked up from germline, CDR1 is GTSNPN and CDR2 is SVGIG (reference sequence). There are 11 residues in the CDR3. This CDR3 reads CAWSASDTQYF. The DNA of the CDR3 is TGTGCCTGGAGTGCTTCGGATACGCAGTATTTT.

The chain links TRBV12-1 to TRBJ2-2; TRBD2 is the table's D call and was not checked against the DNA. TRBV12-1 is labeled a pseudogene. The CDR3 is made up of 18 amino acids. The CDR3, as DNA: TGTGCCAGCAGCCAACAATCGACTAGCGGGGGGAACACCGGGGAGCTGTTTTTT. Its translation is CASSQQSTSGGNTGELFF.

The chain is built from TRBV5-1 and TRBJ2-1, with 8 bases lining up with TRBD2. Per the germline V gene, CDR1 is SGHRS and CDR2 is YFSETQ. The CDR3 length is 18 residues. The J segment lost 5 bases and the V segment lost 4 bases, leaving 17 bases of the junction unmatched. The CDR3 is CASSRDGLRTSPHNEQFF. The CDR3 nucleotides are TGCGCCAGCAGCCGGGACGGATTGAGGACTAGCCCGCACAATGAGCAGTTCTTC.